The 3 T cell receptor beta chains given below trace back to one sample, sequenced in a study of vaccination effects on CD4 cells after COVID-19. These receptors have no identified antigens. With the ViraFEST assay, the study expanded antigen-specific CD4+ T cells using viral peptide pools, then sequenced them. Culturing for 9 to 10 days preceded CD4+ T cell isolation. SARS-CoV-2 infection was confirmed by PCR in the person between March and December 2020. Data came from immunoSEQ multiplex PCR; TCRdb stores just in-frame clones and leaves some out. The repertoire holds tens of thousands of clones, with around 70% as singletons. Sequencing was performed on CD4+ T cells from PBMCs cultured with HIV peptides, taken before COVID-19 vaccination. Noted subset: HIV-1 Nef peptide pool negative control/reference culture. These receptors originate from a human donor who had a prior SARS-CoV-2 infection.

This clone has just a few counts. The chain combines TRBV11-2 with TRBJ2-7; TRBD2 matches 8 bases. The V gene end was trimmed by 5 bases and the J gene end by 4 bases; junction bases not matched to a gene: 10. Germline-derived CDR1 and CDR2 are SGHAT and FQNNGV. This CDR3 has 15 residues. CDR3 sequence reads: CASSPTSGVSYEQYF. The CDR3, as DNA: TGTGCCAGCAGCCCCACTAGCGGTGTCTCATACGAGCAGTACTTC.

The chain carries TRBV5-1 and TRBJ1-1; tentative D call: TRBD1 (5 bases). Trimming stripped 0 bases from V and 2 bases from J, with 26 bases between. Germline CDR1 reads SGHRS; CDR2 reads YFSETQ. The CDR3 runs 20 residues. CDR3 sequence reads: CASSLAASRTFRSPNTEAFF. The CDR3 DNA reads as TGCGCCAGCAGCTTGGCAGCGAGTAGGACATTCAGATCTCCTAACACTGAAGCTTTCTTT.

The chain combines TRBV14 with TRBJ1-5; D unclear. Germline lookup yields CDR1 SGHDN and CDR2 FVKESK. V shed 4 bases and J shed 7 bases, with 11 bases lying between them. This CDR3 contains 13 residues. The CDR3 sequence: CASSLGLDQPQHF. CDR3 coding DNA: TGTGCCAGCAGCCTCGGTTTGGACCAGCCCCAGCATTTT. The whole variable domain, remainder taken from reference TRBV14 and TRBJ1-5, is EAGVTQFPSHSVIEKGQTVTLRCDPISGHDNLYWYRRVMGKEIKFLLHFVKESKQDESGMPNNRFLAERTGGTYSTLKVQPAELEDSGVYFCASSLGLDQPQHFGDGTRLSIL.